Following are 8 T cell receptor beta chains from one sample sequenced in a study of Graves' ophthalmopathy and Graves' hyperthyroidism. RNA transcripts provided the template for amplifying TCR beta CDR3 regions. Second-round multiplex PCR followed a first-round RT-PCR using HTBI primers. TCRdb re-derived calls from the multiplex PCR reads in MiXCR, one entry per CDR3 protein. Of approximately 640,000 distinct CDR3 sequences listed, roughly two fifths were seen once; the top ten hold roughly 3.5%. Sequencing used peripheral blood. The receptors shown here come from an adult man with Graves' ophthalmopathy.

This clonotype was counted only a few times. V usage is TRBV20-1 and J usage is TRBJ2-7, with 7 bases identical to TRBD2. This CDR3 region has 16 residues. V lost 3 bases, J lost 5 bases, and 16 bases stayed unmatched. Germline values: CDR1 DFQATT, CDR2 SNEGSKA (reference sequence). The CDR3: CSARYSSGDFRHEQYF. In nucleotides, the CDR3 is TGCAGTGCTAGGTATTCCAGCGGGGACTTCAGGCACGAGCAGTACTTC.

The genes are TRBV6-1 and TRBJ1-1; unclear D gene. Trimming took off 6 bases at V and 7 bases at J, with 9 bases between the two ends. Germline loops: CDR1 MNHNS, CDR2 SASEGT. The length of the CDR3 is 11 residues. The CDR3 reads CASSLVIEAFF. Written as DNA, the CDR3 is TGTGCCAGCAGCTTGGTAATTGAAGCTTTCTTT.

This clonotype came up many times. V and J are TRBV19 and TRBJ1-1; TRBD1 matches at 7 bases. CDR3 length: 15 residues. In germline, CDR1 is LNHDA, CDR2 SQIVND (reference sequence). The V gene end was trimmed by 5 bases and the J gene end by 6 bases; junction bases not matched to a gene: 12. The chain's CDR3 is CASSVYGQAEAEAFF. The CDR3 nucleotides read TGTGCCAGTAGTGTTTATGGACAGGCAGAGGCTGAAGCTTTCTTT.

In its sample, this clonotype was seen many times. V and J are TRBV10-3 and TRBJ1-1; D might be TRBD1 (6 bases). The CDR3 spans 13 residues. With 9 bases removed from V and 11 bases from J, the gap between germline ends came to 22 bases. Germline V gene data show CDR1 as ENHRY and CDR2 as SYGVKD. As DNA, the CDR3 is TGTGCCATTGCAGCGCGCTGGGACACAGTGGCTTTCTTT. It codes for CAIAARWDTVAFF.

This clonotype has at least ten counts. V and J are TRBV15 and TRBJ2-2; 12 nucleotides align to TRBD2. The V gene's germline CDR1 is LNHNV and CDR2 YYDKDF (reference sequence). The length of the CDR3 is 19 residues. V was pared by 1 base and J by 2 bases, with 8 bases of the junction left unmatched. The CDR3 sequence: CATSRVGLAGGGNTGELFF. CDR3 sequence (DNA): TGTGCCACCAGCAGAGTGGGTCTAGCGGGAGGGGGAAACACCGGGGAGCTGTTTTTT.

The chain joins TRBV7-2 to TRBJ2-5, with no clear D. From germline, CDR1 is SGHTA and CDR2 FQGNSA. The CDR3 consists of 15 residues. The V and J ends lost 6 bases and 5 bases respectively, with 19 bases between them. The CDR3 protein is CASSFLGSSWETQYF. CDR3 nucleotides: TGTGCCAGCAGTTTTTTGGGCAGCTCTTGGGAGACCCAGTACTTC.

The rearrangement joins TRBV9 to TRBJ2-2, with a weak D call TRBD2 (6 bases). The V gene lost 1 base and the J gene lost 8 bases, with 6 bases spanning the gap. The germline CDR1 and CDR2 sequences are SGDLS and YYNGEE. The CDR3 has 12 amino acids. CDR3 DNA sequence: TGTGCCAGCAGCGTACGGGGGGGGGAGCTGTTTTTT. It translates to CASSVRGGELFF.

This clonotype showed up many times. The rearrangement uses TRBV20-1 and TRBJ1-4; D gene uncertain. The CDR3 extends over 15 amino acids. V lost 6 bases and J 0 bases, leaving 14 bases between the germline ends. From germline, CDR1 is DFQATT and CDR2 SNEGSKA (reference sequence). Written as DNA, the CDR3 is TGCAGTGCCATCCCCCAGCGTGCAACTAATGAAAAACTGTTTTTT. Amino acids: CSAIPQRATNEKLFF.